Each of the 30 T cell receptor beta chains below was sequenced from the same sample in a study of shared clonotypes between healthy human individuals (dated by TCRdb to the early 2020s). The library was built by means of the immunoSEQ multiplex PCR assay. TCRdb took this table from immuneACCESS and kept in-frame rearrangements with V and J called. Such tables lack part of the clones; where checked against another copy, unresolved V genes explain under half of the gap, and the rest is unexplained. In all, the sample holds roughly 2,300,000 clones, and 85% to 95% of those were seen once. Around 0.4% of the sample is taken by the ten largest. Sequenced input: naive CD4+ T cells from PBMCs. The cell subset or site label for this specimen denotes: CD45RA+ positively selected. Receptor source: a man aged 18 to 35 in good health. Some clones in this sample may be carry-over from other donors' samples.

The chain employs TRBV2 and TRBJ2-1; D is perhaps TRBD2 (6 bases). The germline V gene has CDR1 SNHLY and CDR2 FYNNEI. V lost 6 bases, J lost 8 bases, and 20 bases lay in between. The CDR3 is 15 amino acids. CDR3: CASSSRGGSVDEQFF. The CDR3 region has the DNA TGTGCCAGCAGCAGCCGGGGAGGTAGTGTCGATGAGCAGTTCTTC.

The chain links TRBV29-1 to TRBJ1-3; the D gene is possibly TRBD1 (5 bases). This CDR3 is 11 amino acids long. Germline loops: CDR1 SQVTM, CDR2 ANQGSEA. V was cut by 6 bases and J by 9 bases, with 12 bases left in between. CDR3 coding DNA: TGCAGCGTCGCCCAGGGATTCACCATATATTTT. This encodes CSVAQGFTIYF.

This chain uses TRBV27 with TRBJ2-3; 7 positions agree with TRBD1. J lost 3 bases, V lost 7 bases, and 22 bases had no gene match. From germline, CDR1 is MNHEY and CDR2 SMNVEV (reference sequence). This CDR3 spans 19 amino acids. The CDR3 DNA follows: TGTGCCAGCACCCCCCTGGCTCTGGGACAGCCGTTTGGGACAGATACGCAGTATTTT. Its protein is CASTPLALGQPFGTDTQYF.

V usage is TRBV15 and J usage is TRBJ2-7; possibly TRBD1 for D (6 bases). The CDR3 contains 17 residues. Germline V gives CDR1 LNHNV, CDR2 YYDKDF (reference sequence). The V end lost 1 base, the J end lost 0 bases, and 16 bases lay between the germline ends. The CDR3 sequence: CATSRGTQGPNSYEQYF. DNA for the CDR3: TGTGCCACCAGCAGAGGTACACAGGGTCCTAACTCCTACGAGCAGTACTTC.

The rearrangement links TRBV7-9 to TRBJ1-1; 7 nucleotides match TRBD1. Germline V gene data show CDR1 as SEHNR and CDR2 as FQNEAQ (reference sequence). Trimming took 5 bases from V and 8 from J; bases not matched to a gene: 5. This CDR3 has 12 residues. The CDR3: CASSLTGAEAFF. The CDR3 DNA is TGTGCCAGCAGCCTAACAGGGGCGGAAGCTTTCTTT.

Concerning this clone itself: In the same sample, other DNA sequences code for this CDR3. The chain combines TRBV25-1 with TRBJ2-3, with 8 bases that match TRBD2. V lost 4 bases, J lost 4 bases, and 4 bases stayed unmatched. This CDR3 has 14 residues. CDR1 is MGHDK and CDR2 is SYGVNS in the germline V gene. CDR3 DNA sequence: TGTGCCAGCAGTGCCCGGGGGGGCCCAGATACGCAGTATTTT. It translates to CASSARGGPDTQYF.

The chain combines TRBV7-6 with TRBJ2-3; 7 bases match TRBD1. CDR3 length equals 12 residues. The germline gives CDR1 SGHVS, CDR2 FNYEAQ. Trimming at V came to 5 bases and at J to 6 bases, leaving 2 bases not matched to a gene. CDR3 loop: CASSLQGDTQYF. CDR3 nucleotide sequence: TGTGCCAGCAGCCTACAGGGGGATACGCAGTATTTT.

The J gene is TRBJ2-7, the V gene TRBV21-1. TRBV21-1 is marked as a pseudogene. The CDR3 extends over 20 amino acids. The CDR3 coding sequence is TGTGCCAGCAGCAAAGGGGCCGGAGTCCGGAGTAATCCTCTCTCCTACGAGCAGTACTTC. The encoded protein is CASSKGAGVRSNPLSYEQYF.

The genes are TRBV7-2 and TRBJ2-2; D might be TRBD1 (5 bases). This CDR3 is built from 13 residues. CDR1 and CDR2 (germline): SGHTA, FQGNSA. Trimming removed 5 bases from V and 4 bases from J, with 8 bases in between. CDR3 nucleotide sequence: TGTGCCAGCAGCCGACAGTTCACCGGGGAGCTGTTTTTT. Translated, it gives CASSRQFTGELFF.

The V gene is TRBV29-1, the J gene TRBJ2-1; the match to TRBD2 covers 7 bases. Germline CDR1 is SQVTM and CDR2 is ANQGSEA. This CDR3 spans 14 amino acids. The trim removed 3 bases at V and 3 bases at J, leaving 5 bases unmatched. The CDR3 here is CSVDRASGYNEQFF. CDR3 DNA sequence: TGCAGCGTTGATAGGGCTAGCGGCTACAATGAGCAGTTCTTC.

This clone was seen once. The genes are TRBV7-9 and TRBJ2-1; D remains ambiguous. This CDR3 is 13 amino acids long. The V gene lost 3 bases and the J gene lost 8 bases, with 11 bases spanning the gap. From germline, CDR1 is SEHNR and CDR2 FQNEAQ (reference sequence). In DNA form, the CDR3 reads TGTGCCAGCAGCTTGGCCCGTCTAGATGAGCAGTTCTTC. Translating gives CASSLARLDEQFF.

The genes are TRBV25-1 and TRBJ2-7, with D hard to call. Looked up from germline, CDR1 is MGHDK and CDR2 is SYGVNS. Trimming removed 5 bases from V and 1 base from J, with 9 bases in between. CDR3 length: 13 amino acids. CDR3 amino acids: CASSISPSYEQYF. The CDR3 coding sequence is TGTGCCAGCAGTATTAGTCCTTCCTACGAGCAGTACTTC.

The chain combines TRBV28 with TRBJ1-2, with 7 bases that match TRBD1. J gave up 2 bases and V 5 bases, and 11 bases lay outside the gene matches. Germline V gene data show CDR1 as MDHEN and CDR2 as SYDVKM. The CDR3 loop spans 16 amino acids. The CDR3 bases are TGTGCCAGCAGTAACGAAATACAGGGGACAAACTATGGCTACACCTTC. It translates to CASSNEIQGTNYGYTF.

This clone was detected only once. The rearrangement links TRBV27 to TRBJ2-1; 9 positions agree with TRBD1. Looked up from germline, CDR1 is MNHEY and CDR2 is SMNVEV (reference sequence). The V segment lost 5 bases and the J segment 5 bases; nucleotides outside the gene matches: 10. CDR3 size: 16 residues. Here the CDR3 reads CASSRDRVRVNNEQFF. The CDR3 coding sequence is TGTGCCAGCAGTAGGGACAGGGTGAGGGTAAACAATGAGCAGTTCTTC.

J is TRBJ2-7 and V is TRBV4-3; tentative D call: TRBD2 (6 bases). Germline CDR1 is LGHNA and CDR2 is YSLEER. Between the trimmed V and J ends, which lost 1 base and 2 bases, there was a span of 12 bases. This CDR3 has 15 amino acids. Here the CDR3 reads CASSQGTKGAYEQYF. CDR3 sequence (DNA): TGCGCCAGCAGCCAAGGGACTAAGGGTGCCTACGAGCAGTACTTC.

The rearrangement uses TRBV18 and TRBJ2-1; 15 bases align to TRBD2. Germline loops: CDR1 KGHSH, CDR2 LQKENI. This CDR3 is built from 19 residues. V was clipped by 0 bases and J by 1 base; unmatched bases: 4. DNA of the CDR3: TGTGCCAGCTCACCACCAGGACTAGCGGGAGGGCTGTCCTACAATGAGCAGTTCTTC. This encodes CASSPPGLAGGLSYNEQFF.

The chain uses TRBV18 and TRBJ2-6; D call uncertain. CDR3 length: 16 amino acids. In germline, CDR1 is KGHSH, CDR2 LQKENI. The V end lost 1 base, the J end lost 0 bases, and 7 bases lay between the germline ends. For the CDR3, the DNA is TGTGCCAGCTCACCACTCGCGGACTCTGGGGCCAACGTCCTGACTTTC. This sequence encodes CASSPLADSGANVLTF.

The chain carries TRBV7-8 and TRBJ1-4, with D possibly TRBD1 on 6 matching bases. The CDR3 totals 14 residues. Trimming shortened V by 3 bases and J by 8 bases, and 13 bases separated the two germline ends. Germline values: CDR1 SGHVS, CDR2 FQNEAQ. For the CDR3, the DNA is TGTGCCAGCAGCTTTCAGGGGAGTCGAGAAAAACTGTTTTTT. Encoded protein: CASSFQGSREKLFF.

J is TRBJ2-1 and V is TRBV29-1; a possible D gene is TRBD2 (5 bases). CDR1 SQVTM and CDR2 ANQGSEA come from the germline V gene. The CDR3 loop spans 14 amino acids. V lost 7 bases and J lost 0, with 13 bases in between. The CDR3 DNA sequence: TGCAGCGGCCTCGGGATCCTCTCCTACAATGAGCAGTTCTTC. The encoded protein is CSGLGILSYNEQFF.

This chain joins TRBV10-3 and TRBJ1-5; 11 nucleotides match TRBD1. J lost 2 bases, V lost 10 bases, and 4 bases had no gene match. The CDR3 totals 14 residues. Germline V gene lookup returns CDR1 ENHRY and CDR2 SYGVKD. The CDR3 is CATGTGGGNQPQHF. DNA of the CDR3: TGTGCCACCGGGACAGGGGGAGGCAATCAGCCCCAGCATTTT.

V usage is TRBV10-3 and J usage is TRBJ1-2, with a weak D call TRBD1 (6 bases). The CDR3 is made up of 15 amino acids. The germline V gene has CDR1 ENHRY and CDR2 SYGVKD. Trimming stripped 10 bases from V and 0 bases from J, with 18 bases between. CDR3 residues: CATTTRTVANYGYTF. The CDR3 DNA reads TGTGCCACCACGACAAGGACAGTCGCTAACTATGGCTACACCTTC.

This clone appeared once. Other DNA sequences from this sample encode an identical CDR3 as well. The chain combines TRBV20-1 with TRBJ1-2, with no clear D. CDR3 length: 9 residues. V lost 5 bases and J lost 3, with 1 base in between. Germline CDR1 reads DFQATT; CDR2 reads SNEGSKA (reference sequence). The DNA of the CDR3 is TGCAGTGCTGACTATGGCTACACCTTC. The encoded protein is CSADYGYTF.

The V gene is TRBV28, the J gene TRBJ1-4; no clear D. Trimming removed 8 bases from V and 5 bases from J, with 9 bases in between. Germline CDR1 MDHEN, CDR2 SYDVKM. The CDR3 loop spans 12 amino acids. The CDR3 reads CASLNWNEKLFF. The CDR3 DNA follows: TGTGCCAGCTTAAACTGGAATGAAAAACTGTTTTTT.

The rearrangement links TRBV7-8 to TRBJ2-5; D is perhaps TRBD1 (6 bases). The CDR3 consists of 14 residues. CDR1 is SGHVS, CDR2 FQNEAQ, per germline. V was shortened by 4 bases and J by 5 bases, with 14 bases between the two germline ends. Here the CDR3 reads CASSSPGRGETQYF. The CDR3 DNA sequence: TGTGCCAGCAGCTCCCCCGGCAGGGGCGAGACCCAGTACTTC.

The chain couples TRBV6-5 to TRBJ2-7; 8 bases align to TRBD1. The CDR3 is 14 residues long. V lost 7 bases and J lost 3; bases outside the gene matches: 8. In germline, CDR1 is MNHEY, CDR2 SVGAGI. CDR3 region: CASTRQGTYYEQYF. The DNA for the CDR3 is TGTGCCAGCACCCGACAGGGGACATACTACGAGCAGTACTTC.

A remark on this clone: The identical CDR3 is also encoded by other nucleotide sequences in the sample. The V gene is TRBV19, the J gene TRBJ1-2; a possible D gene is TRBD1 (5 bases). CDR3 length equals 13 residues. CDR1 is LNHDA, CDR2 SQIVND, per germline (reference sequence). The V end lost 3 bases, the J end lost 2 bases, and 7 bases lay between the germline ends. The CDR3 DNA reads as TGTGCCAGTAGTATGCGGGGGAACTATGGCTACACCTTC. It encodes CASSMRGNYGYTF. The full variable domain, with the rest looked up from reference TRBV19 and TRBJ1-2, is DGGITQSPKYLFRKEGQNVTLSCEQNLNHDAMYWYRQDPGQGLRLIYYSQIVNDFQKGDIAEGYSVSREKKESFPLTVTSAQKNPTAFYLCASSMRGNYGYTFGSGTRLTVV.

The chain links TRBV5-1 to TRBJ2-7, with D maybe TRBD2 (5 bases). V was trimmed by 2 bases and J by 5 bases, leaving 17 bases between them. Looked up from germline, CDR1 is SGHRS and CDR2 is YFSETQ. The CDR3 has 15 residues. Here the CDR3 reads CASSFGVGSSHEQYF. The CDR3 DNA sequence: TGCGCCAGCAGCTTTGGGGTGGGCTCTAGCCACGAGCAGTACTTC.

The chain's CDR3 is CASSETGQQHKQYF. CDR3 bases: TGTGCCAGCAGCGAGACGGGACAGCAACACAAGCAGTACTTC. The chain joins TRBV9 to TRBJ2-7, with 7 bases that match TRBD1. There are 14 residues in the CDR3. Unmatched junction bases numbered 11, after V lost 3 bases and J lost 8 bases. Germline V gives CDR1 SGDLS, CDR2 YYNGEE. Combining the CDR3 with reference TRBV9 and TRBJ2-7 gives the whole variable domain DSGVTQTPKHLITATGQRVTLRCSPRSGDLSVYWYQQSLDQGLQFLIQYYNGEERAKGNILERFSAQQFPDLHSELNLSSLELGDSALYFCASSETGQQHKQYFGPGTRLTVT.

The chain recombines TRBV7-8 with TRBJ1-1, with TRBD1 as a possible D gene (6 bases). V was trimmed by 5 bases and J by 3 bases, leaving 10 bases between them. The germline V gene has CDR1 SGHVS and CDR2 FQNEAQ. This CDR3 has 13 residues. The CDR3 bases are TGTGCCAGCAGCCCTCAGGGGTACACTGAAGCTTTCTTT. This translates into CASSPQGYTEAFF. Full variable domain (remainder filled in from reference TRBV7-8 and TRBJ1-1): GAGVSQSPRYKVAKRGQDVALRCDPISGHVSLFWYQQALGQGPEFLTYFQNEAQLDKSGLPSDRFFAERPEGSVSTLKIQRTQQEDSAVYLCASSPQGYTEAFFGQGTRLTVV.

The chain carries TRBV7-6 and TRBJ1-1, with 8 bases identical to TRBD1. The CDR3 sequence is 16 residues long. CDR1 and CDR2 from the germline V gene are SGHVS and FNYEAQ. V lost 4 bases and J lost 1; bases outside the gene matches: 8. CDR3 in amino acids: CASSSTGTGGNTEAFF. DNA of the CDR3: TGTGCCAGCAGCTCAACCGGGACAGGCGGGAACACTGAAGCTTTCTTT. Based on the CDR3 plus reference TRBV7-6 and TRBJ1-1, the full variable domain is GAGVSQSPRYKVTKRGQDVALRCDPISGHVSLYWYRQALGQGPEFLTYFNYEAQQDKSGLPNDRFSAERPEGSISTLTIQRTEQRDSAMYRCASSSTGTGGNTEAFFGQGTRLTVV.